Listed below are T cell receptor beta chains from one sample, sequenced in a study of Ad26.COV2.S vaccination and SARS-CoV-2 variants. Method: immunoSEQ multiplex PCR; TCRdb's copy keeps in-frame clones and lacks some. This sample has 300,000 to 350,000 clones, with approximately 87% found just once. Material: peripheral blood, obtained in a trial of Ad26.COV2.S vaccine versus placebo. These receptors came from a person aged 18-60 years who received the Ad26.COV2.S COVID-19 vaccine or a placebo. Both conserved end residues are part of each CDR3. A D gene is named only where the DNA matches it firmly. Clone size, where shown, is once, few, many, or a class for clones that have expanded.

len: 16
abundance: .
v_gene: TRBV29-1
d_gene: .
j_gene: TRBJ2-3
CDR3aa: CSAIYLTISSTDTQYF
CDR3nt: TGCAGCGCTATATATCTAACTATTTCGAGCACAGATACGCAGTATTTT

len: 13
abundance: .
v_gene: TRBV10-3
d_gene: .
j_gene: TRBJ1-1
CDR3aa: CAISESGGAEAFF
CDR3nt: TGTGCCATCAGTGAGTCGGGAGGGGCTGAAGCTTTCTTT

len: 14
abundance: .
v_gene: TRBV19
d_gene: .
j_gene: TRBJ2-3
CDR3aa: CASMEGMSTDTQYF
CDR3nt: TGTGCCAGTATGGAGGGAATGAGCACAGATACGCAGTATTTT

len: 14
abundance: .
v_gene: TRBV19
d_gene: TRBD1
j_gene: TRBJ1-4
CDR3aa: CASRKTGHNEKLFF
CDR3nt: TGTGCCAGTAGGAAGACAGGGCATAATGAAAAACTGTTTTTT

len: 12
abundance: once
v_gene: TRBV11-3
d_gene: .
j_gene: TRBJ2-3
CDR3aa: CASSLDGDTQYF
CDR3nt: TGTGCCAGCAGCTTAGATGGGGATACGCAGTATTTT

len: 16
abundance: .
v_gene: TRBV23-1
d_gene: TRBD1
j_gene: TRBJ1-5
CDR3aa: CASSRSEGADNQPQHF
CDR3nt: TGCGCCAGCAGCCGTTCAGAGGGGGCCGACAATCAGCCCCAGCATTTT

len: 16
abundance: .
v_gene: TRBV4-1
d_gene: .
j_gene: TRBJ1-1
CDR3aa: CASSQSLLQLNTEAFF
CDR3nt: TGCGCCAGCAGCCAGTCACTCCTACAGTTGAACACTGAAGCTTTCTTT

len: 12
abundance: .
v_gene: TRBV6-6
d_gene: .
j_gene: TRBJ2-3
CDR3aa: CASVRWPDTQYF
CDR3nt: TGTGCCAGCGTTAGGTGGCCAGATACGCAGTATTTT

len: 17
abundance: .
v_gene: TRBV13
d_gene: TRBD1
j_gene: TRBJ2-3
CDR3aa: CASSFLGGETDPDTQYF
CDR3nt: TGTGCCAGCAGCTTCCTAGGGGGCGAAACGGATCCAGATACGCAGTATTTT

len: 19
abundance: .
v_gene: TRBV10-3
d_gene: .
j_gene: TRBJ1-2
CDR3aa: CAISEWWPPTTHSNYGYTF
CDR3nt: TGTGCCATCAGTGAATGGTGGCCCCCCACTACACACTCTAACTATGGCTACACCTTC

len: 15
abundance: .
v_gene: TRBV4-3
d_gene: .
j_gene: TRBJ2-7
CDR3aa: CASSQEGGSAYEQYF
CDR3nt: TGCGCCAGCAGCCAAGAGGGGGGCTCGGCCTACGAGCAGTACTTC

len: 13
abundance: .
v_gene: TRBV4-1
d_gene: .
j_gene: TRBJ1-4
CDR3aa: CASSQGFWEKLFF
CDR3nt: TGCGCCAGCAGCCAAGGATTCTGGGAAAAACTGTTTTTT

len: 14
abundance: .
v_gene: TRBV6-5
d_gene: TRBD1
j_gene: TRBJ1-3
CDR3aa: CASRPQGEGNTIYF
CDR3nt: TGTGCCAGCAGGCCCCAGGGGGAGGGAAACACCATATATTTT

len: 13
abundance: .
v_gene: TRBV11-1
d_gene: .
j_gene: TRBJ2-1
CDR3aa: CASSFGGLNEQFF
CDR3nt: TGTGCCAGCAGCTTCGGAGGCTTAAATGAGCAGTTCTTC

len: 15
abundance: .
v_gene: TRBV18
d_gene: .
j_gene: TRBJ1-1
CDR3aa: CASSPPGLLESSTFF
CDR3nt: TGTGCCAGCTCACCACCGGGGTTACTTGAATCTTCTACTTTCTTT

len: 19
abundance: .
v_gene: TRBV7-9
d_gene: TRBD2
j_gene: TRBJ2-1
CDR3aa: CASSLFRLAGPPSYNEQFF
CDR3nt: TGTGCCAGCAGCTTGTTCCGGCTAGCGGGGCCGCCTTCCTACAATGAGCAGTTCTTC

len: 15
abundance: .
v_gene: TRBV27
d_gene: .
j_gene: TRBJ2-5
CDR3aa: CASSLGAVYQETQYF
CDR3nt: TGTGCCAGCAGTTTGGGAGCGGTGTACCAAGAGACCCAGTACTTC

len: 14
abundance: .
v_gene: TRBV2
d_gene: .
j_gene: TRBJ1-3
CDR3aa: CASSERVSGNTIYF
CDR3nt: TGTGCCAGCAGTGAAAGGGTCTCTGGAAACACCATATATTTT

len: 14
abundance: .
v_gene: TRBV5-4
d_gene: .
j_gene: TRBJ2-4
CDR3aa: CASSPGTAKNIQYF
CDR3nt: TGTGCCAGCAGCCCAGGGACAGCCAAAAACATTCAGTACTTC

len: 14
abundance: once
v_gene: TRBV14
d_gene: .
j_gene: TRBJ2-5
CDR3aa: CASSQGPERETQYF
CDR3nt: TGTGCCAGCAGCCAAGGACCCGAAAGGGAGACCCAGTACTTC

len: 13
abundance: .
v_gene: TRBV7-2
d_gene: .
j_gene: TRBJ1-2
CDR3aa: CASSLGGVLGYTF
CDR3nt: TGTGCCAGCAGCTTAGGCGGAGTGTTAGGCTACACCTTC

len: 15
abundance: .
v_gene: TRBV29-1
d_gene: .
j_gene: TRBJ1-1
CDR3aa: CSVGRWGRENTEAFF
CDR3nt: TGCAGCGTTGGTCGTTGGGGCAGGGAGAACACTGAAGCTTTCTTT

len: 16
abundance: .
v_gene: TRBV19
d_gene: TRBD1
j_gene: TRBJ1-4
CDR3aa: CASRHAVGQDNEKLFF
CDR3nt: TGTGCCAGTAGACACGCCGTGGGACAGGATAATGAAAAACTGTTTTTT

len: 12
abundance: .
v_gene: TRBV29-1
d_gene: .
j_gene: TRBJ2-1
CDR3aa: CSVFRETGEQFF
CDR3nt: TGCAGCGTCTTCAGGGAGACCGGTGAGCAGTTCTTC

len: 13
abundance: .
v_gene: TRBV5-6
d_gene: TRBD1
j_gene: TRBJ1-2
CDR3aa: CASDTGGYYGYTF
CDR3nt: TGTGCCAGCGATACAGGGGGCTACTATGGCTACACCTTC

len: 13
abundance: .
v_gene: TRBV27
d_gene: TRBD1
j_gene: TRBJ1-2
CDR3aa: CASGTGTTYGYTF
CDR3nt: TGTGCCAGCGGGACAGGGACGACCTATGGCTACACCTTC

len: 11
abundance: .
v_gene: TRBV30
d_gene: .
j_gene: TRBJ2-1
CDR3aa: CAWSFLATQFF
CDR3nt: TGTGCCTGGAGTTTCCTAGCGACGCAGTTCTTC

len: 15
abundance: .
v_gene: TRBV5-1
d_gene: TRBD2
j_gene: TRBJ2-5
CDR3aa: CASSPSSGRTETQYF
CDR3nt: TGCGCCAGCAGCCCTAGTAGCGGGAGAACAGAGACCCAGTACTTC

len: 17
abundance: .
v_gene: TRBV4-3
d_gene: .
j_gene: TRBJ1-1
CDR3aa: CASSQGRPGVMNTEAFF
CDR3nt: TGCGCCAGCAGCCAAGGAAGGCCGGGGGTTATGAACACTGAAGCTTTCTTT

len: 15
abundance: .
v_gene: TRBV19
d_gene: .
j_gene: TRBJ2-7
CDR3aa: CASSTIDRFSYEQYF
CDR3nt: TGTGCCAGTAGTACTATTGACAGGTTCTCCTACGAGCAGTACTTC

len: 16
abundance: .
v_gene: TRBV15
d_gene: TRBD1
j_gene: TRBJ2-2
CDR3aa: CATSRIRDSLIEELFF
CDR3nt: TGTGCCACCAGCAGGATCCGGGACAGTTTAATCGAGGAGCTGTTTTTT